Described below is a single TCR beta chain sequence and its context. As yet, its antigen is unknown. This sample was included in a study of shared clonotypes between healthy human individuals. Study outcomes and limitations: Memory subsets generally showed smaller estimated richness than naive subsets did.

The CDR3 is made up of 20 amino acids. After removal of 0 bases from V and 0 bases from J, the junction contained 11 bases not matched to a gene. CDR1 MRHNA and CDR2 SNTAGT come from the germline V gene. Genomic DNA from each subset was divided evenly over several immunoSEQ plates. Repertoires were generated with immunoSEQ multiplex PCR, while TCRdb's copy carries only in-frame clones and drops some. The table records 2 million to 2.5 million clones, 80% to 95% of them present only once. Sequenced material: naive CD4+ T cells from PBMCs. Subset specified: CD45RA+ positively selected. This chain joins TRBV6-4 and TRBJ2-4; 10 bases are a match to TRBD2. The TCR comes from a man between 18 and 29 years old in good health. Some clones in this sample may be carry-over from other donors' samples. CDR3 nucleotides: TGTGCCAGCAGTGACTCGAAAAGACTAGCGGGCCAATTAGCCAAAAACATTCAGTACTTC. Its translation: CASSDSKRLAGQLAKNIQYF.